Listed here is a single T cell receptor (beta chain). These data belong to a study of T cell responses to AZD1222 COVID-19 vaccine. Sequencing was performed with immunoSEQ multiplex PCR; in TCRdb, only in-frame clones are kept and a portion is missing. This table has under 300,000 clones, more than 85% appearing once. Trimming left V 4 bases short and J 5 bases short, with 9 bases between. This CDR3 is 12 amino acids long. In germline, CDR1 is LGHDT, CDR2 YNNKEL (reference sequence). The chain has TRBV3-1 (or the pseudogene TRBV3-2) and TRBJ2-7, with D unclear. The clonotype was recovered from an adult in good health. The sequencing used peripheral blood, collected on day 0 of AZD1222 vaccination. CDR3 in amino acids: CASSLLTNEQYF. Here the CDR3 DNA reads TGTGCCAGCAGCCTCTTAACAAACGAGCAGTACTTC.